The clone carrying this T cell receptor (beta chain) was recorded at least ten times. What it binds is unknown. The CDR3 has 14 amino acids. V was cut by 5 bases and J by 0 bases, with 11 bases left in between. Germline CDR1 is SGHVS and CDR2 is FQNEAQ. Study-wide findings and caveats: Larger-cohort validation covered only one TCR beta V-J rearrangement.

Cells sorted as Tregs were CD4+, CD25+ and CD127-/low. After constant-region reverse-primer amplification, full-length variable regions underwent semi-nested PCR with Nested Universal Primer A. TCRdb re-called the 5' RACE reads through MiXCR, storing one row per CDR3 protein. The sample carries about 42,000 distinct CDR3 sequences, 20% to 25% recorded once. The sequence was obtained from a female donor with breast cancer. The specimen sequenced was Tregs sorted from blood. This chain connects TRBV7-8 to TRBJ2-7, with D possibly TRBD1 on 5 matching bases. The CDR3 loop reads CASSARQSSYEQYF. The CDR3 DNA follows: TGTGCCAGCAGCGCCCGACAGAGCTCCTACGAGCAGTACTTC.